These 26 T cell receptor beta chains share one sample of origin, sequenced in a study of blood T cells in healthy people across ages. Primers used in a second PCR of roughly 6 to 11 cycles were a sample-barcoded 5' primer and a J-beta primer mix. TCRdb reprocessed the 5' RACE reads with MiXCR, giving one entry per CDR3 protein. The sample lists over 950,000 distinct CDR3 sequences; around two fifths were seen once. Sequencing was done on a sample of blood. Receptors originate from a man aged 18 to 35 in good health.

Concerning this clonotype itself: It may be a read error: a sequence one base away is much more abundant. This chain joins TRBV4-3 and TRBJ1-2; no reliable D call. This CDR3 comprises 15 residues. The V gene's germline CDR1 is LGHNA and CDR2 YSLEER. Here the CDR3 DNA reads TGCGCCAGCAGCCAAGAGCCGAGCACTATCTATGGCCACACCTTC. It is translated as CASSQEPSTIYGHTF.

This rearrangement joins TRBV10-3 to TRBJ1-3; no reliable D call. V dropped 6 bases and J dropped 4 bases, with 7 bases sitting between them. Germline loops: CDR1 ENHRY, CDR2 SYGVKD. The CDR3 is 12 amino acids. DNA of the CDR3: TGTGCCATCAGGACCTTCGGAAACACCATATATTTT. Translated, it gives CAIRTFGNTIYF.

There are a few counts of this clonotype. The chain's CDR3 is CASSPQGTGTDTQYF. The CDR3 DNA follows: TGTGCCAGCAGCCCACAGGGTACGGGCACAGATACGCAGTATTTT. The chain carries TRBV6-6 and TRBJ2-3, with D tentatively TRBD1 (6 bases). The CDR3 is 15 amino acids. Trimming pared 6 bases from V and 1 base from J, leaving 14 bases between. Germline-derived CDR1 and CDR2 are MNHNY and SVGAGI (reference sequence).

This chain uses TRBV6-5 with TRBJ1-1; 7 nucleotides agree with TRBD1. The CDR3 spans 13 residues. V shed 5 bases and J 5 bases; nucleotides not matched to a gene: 5. Germline CDR1 MNHEY, CDR2 SVGAGI. CDR3 sequence: CASSTTGETEAFF. The CDR3 coding sequence is TGTGCCAGCAGTACAACAGGGGAGACTGAAGCTTTCTTT.

This chain links TRBV20-1 with TRBJ2-3; D ambiguous. Germline assignment: CDR1 DFQATT and CDR2 SNEGSKA (reference sequence). Trimming took off 1 base at V and 1 base at J, with 18 bases between the two ends. This CDR3 comprises 17 residues. This chain's CDR3 is CSARAPPQDTRTDTQYF. The DNA for the CDR3 is TGCAGTGCTAGAGCGCCCCCGCAGGATACCCGCACAGATACGCAGTATTTT.

The chain carries TRBV7-2 and TRBJ2-5, with D possibly being TRBD1 (6 bases). The CDR3 spans 15 residues. Germline V lookup: CDR1 SGHTA, CDR2 FQGNSA. Trimming left V 1 base short and J 4 bases short, with 13 bases between. Here the CDR3 reads CASSLDRVGGETQYF. Written as DNA, the CDR3 is TGTGCCAGCAGCTTAGATCGTGTAGGGGGAGAGACCCAGTACTTC.

This sequence joins TRBV5-1 and TRBJ2-7; 10 nucleotides align to TRBD2. Trimming took 4 bases from V and 0 from J; bases not matched to a gene: 7. This CDR3 region has 16 residues. CDR1 and CDR2 from the germline V gene are SGHRS and YFSETQ. The CDR3 DNA follows: TGCGCCAGCAGCCCGGGACTAGCGCCTAGCTCCTACGAGCAGTACTTC. Protein: CASSPGLAPSSYEQYF.

This rearrangement joins TRBV20-1 to TRBJ2-3; TRBD1 aligns across 9 bases. Losses at the gene ends were 4 bases for V and 4 bases for J; bases not matched to a gene: 9. The germline CDR1 and CDR2 sequences are DFQATT and SNEGSKA (reference sequence). The CDR3 contains 15 residues. The CDR3 DNA reads TGCAGTGCTAACCCGACAGGGGGACGGGCAGATACGCAGTATTTT. Translation: CSANPTGGRADTQYF.

This clonotype was observed a handful of times. The genes are TRBV6-1 and TRBJ2-1; no firm D call. The CDR3 is made up of 17 amino acids. Trimming stripped 3 bases from V and 3 bases from J, with 18 bases between. The germline gives CDR1 MNHNS, CDR2 SASEGT. CDR3 sequence reads: CASSEFIQTNFYNEQFF. In DNA, the CDR3 is TGTGCCAGCAGTGAGTTCATACAGACGAACTTCTACAATGAGCAGTTCTTC.

The gene calls are TRBV6-5 and TRBJ2-7, with 10 bases identical to TRBD1. Germline V gene lookup returns CDR1 MNHEY and CDR2 SVGAGI. The CDR3 extends over 18 amino acids. The trim removed 6 bases at V and 2 bases at J, leaving 16 bases unmatched. The CDR3, as DNA: TGTGCCAGCAGCTATAATATCGCTCGGGACAGGGGCCCCTACGAGCAGTACTTC. This translates into CASSYNIARDRGPYEQYF.

The rearrangement links TRBV9 to TRBJ2-5, with D possibly TRBD1 on 6 matching bases. Germline V gene sequence: CDR1 SGDLS, CDR2 YYNGEE. Trimming shortened V by 0 bases and J by 5 bases, and 23 bases separated the two germline ends. The CDR3 extends over 18 amino acids. CDR3 DNA: TGTGCCAGCAGCGTAGGGGAAAGGGGGACCGACCCGCGGGAGACCCAGTACTTC. This encodes CASSVGERGTDPRETQYF.

The rearrangement uses TRBV11-2 and TRBJ1-2; D not certain. Germline CDR1 SGHAT, CDR2 FQNNGV. This CDR3 has 15 residues. Trimming left V 2 bases short and J 3 bases short, with 13 bases between. The CDR3 loop is CASSLRVTNDYGYTF. The CDR3, as DNA: TGTGCCAGCAGCTTAAGAGTGACTAATGACTATGGCTACACCTTC.

This clonotype appeared a few times. This chain links TRBV20-1 with TRBJ1-2, with 7 bases aligning to TRBD1. The CDR3 runs to 16 residues. J was trimmed by 1 base and V by 6 bases; bases with no gene match: 14. The germline V gene has CDR1 DFQATT and CDR2 SNEGSKA (reference sequence). The CDR3 coding sequence is TGCAGTGCCCATGTCGGGACAGACCCCTTTAACTATGGCTACACCTTC. It specifies CSAHVGTDPFNYGYTF.

To note about this clonotype: A much more abundant neighbour one base away suggests this may be a read error. This sequence joins TRBV11-2 and TRBJ2-1; D remains ambiguous. The CDR3 contains 14 residues. Germline CDR1 reads SGHAT; CDR2 reads FQNNGV. The CDR3 DNA reads as TGTGCCAGCAGCGTAGATAGAGCTGAGACTGAGCAGTTCTTC. Its protein product is CASSVDRAETEQFF.

This clonotype was counted a few times. This chain connects TRBV29-1 to TRBJ2-5, with 8 bases identical to TRBD1. CDR3 length: 15 amino acids. Germline CDR1 reads SQVTM; CDR2 reads ANQGSEA. V lost 4 bases and J lost 0; bases outside the gene matches: 7. CDR3 amino acids: CSVAETGANQETQYF. In DNA, the CDR3 is TGCAGCGTTGCCGAGACAGGGGCGAACCAAGAGACCCAGTACTTC.

This clonotype was seen more than once but under ten times. The rearrangement links TRBV5-1 to TRBJ1-1, with no clear D. Germline V lookup: CDR1 SGHRS, CDR2 YFSETQ. V was cut by 4 bases and J by 6 bases, with 16 bases left in between. This CDR3 has 14 amino acids. This chain's CDR3 is CASSNPGVASEAFF. In nucleotides, the CDR3 is TGCGCCAGCAGCAACCCCGGGGTTGCTTCTGAAGCTTTCTTT.

The chain couples TRBV20-1 to TRBJ2-3; weak D call: TRBD2 (6 bases). V was pared by 6 bases and J by 10 bases, with 23 bases between. The CDR3 runs 14 residues. Germline V CDR1 and CDR2: DFQATT, SNEGSKA (reference sequence). The CDR3, as DNA: TGCAGTGCCCCTCGGGAGAATCGAGAAGGACCGCAGTATTTT. Residues: CSAPRENREGPQYF.

This clonotype was counted only a few times. This chain links TRBV7-2 with TRBJ2-4; D is unclear. This CDR3 region has 12 residues. In germline, CDR1 is SGHTA, CDR2 FQGNSA. Deletions cut 1 base from V and 9 bases from J, with 7 bases between. The CDR3 region has the DNA TGTGCCAGCAGCTTAGATGGAACCATTCAGTACTTC. This translates into CASSLDGTIQYF.

This chain connects TRBV20-1 to TRBJ1-5; tentative D call: TRBD1 (5 bases). The V gene's germline CDR1 is DFQATT and CDR2 SNEGSKA (reference sequence). The V end was cut by 6 bases, the J end by 0 bases, with 15 bases between. This CDR3 is built from 15 residues. The CDR3 DNA follows: TGCAGTGCCAAAAAGGGAGGACATAGCAATCAGCCCCAGCATTTT. It is translated as CSAKKGGHSNQPQHF.

This clonotype came up a few times. The chain employs TRBV6-2 or TRBV6-3 and TRBJ2-1; 10 nucleotides align to TRBD2. CDR3 length: 16 residues. Germline V gene lookup returns CDR1 MNHEY and CDR2 SVGEGT. The V and J ends lost 5 bases and 2 bases, in that order; junction bases with no gene match: 6. The chain's CDR3 is CASSTPSGGPYNEQFF. The CDR3 bases are TGTGCCAGCAGTACCCCTAGCGGGGGCCCCTACAATGAGCAGTTCTTC.

The rearrangement uses TRBV25-1 and TRBJ1-1, with 8 nucleotides matching TRBD1. The CDR3 sequence is 13 residues long. Germline V gene data show CDR1 as MGHDK and CDR2 as SYGVNS. Unmatched junction bases numbered 6, after V lost 8 bases and J lost 4 bases. Here the CDR3 reads CASRRGPGTEAFF. CDR3 DNA sequence: TGTGCCAGCCGCAGGGGGCCGGGCACTGAAGCTTTCTTT.

This clonotype occurred many times. This chain connects TRBV20-1 to TRBJ1-4, with unresolved D. The CDR3 is 15 residues long. Germline V lookup: CDR1 DFQATT, CDR2 SNEGSKA (reference sequence). Trimming left V 0 bases short and J 5 bases short, with 13 bases between. This chain's CDR3 is CSARDLQAPNEKLFF. CDR3 bases: TGCAGTGCTAGAGATCTCCAGGCACCAAATGAAAAACTGTTTTTT.

The chain employs TRBV12-3 or TRBV12-4 and TRBJ1-5; D is unclear. The CDR3 sequence is 13 residues long. V lost 10 bases to trimming and J lost 0 bases, with 10 bases between them. CDR3 in DNA: TGTGCCACCGCGTACAGTAGCAATCAGCCCCAGCATTTT. It codes for CATAYSSNQPQHF.

DNA for the CDR3: TGCAGTGCTAGATACGTCTGGTCGAGTGAGCAGTTCTTC. The encoded protein is CSARYVWSSEQFF. The rearrangement uses TRBV20-1 and TRBJ2-1; no clear D. The CDR3 length is 13 residues. The V and J ends lost 2 bases and 9 bases respectively, with 14 bases between them. Germline V CDR1 and CDR2: DFQATT, SNEGSKA (reference sequence).

This clonotype was observed a few times. The chain has TRBV27 and TRBJ2-7; D call uncertain. This CDR3 region has 14 residues. V was pared by 3 bases and J by 3 bases, with 12 bases between. From germline, CDR1 is MNHEY and CDR2 SMNVEV (reference sequence). The CDR3 coding sequence is TGTGCCAGCAGTTTCAGCCCGACCTACTACGAGCAGTACTTC. This codes for CASSFSPTYYEQYF.

This clonotype was seen a handful of times. The chain is built from TRBV28 and TRBJ2-1; D tentatively reads TRBD1 or TRBD2 (5 bases each). Trimming left V 5 bases short and J 10 bases short, with 15 bases between. The CDR3 runs to 13 residues. Germline V gives CDR1 MDHEN, CDR2 SYDVKM. CDR3 amino acids: CASSTLGVGEQFF. CDR3 coding DNA: TGTGCCAGCAGTACACTAGGGGTCGGGGAGCAGTTCTTC.